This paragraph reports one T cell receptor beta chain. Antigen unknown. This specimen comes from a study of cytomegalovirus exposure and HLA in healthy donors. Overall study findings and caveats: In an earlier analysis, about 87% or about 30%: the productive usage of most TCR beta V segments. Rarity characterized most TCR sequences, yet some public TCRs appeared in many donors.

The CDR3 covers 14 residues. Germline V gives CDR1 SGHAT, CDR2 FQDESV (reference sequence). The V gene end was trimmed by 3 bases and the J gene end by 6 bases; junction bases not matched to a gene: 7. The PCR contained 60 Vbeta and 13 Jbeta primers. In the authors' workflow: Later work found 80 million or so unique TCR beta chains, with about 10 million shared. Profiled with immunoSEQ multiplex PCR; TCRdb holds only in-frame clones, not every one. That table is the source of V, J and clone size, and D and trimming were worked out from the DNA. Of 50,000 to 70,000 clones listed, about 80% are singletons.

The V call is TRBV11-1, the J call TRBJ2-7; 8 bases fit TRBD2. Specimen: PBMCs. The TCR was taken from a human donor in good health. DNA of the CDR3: TGTGCCAGCAGCTTCGGGGGGGCCGGACGCGAGCAGTACTTC. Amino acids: CASSFGGAGREQYF.